These 18 T cell receptor beta chains were sequenced from one sample in a study of cytomegalovirus exposure and HLA in healthy donors (dated by TCRdb to about 2017). Library generation was performed with the immunoSEQ multiplex PCR assay. For the multiplex PCR, a mixture combining 60 forward primers for TCR Vbeta segments and 13 reverse primers for TCR Jbeta segments was used. TCRdb carries this immuneACCESS record with in-frame sequences only. Its versions omit some clonotypes, under half of them owing to an unresolved V gene in the studies checked, with the rest unexplained. In all, the sample holds about 120,000 clones, and over 70% of those were seen once. The top ten clonotypes cover over 2.5% of the sample. What was sequenced was PBMCs. The origin of the receptors is a woman aged 50 to 60 in good health and CMV-seronegative.

In its sample, this clone was seen a few times. V and J are TRBV2 and TRBJ2-1; 8 bases line up with TRBD2. The CDR3 extends over 20 amino acids. With V trimmed by 0 bases and J by 0 bases, 13 bases remained unmatched. Germline CDR1 and CDR2: SNHLY and FYNNEI. CDR3 sequence: CASSEALGLAESGSYNEQFF. The CDR3 coding sequence is TGTGCCAGCAGTGAAGCGTTAGGACTAGCAGAGAGCGGCTCCTACAATGAGCAGTTCTTC.

This clone has just one count. The chain employs TRBV18 and TRBJ2-7; possibly TRBD1 for D (6 bases). V lost 3 bases and J lost 2, with 14 bases in between. Germline CDR1 reads KGHSH; CDR2 reads LQKENI. The CDR3 is made up of 15 amino acids. As DNA, the CDR3 is TGTGCCAGCTCACCCCCTTGGACAGATACCTACGAGCAGTACTTC. Amino acid sequence: CASSPPWTDTYEQYF.

The count of this clone is one. The rearrangement links TRBV19 to TRBJ2-3; the D gene is possibly TRBD1 (5 bases). Germline CDR1 is LNHDA and CDR2 is SQIVND (reference sequence). This CDR3 is 15 amino acids long. Trimming cost V 7 bases and J 0 bases, with 14 bases left between them. The CDR3 sequence: CASKVVRESTDTQYF. CDR3 DNA: TGTGCCAGTAAAGTGGTCAGGGAAAGCACAGATACGCAGTATTTT.

V usage is TRBV4-2 and J usage is TRBJ2-1, with 11 bases identical to TRBD2. Germline V lookup: CDR1 LGHNA, CDR2 YNFKEQ. V lost 3 bases, J lost 4 bases, and 5 bases stayed unmatched. The CDR3 covers 16 residues. CDR3 loop: CASSHDGTSGYNEQFF. In DNA form, the CDR3 reads TGTGCCAGCAGCCACGACGGGACTAGCGGATACAATGAGCAGTTCTTC.

The chain combines TRBV5-1 with TRBJ2-7; TRBD2 might be the D (7 bases). Looked up from germline, CDR1 is SGHRS and CDR2 is YFSETQ. V was clipped by 0 bases and J by 4 bases, with 14 bases between them. The CDR3 is made up of 15 amino acids. The CDR3 sequence: CASSLGVGGLYEQYF. CDR3 DNA: TGCGCCAGCAGCTTGGGGGTAGGGGGACTATACGAGCAGTACTTC.

V usage is TRBV5-1 and J usage is TRBJ2-6; D is ambiguous. Trimming left V 4 bases short and J 0 bases short, with 8 bases between. The CDR3 has 15 residues. Germline CDR1 reads SGHRS; CDR2 reads YFSETQ. In nucleotides, the CDR3 is TGCGCCAGCAGCGACTTGGGCTCTGGGGCCAACGTCCTGACTTTC. This codes for CASSDLGSGANVLTF.

V and J are TRBV2 and TRBJ2-3; possibly TRBD2 for D (6 bases). The CDR3 totals 15 residues. Germline-derived CDR1 and CDR2 are SNHLY and FYNNEI. The germline V and J ends were trimmed by 2 bases and 3 bases, with 12 bases remaining between them. The CDR3: CASSEIGSRTDTQYF. The CDR3 nucleotides are TGTGCCAGCAGTGAAATCGGGAGTAGGACAGATACGCAGTATTTT.

The chain combines TRBV7-9 with TRBJ1-1; 8 positions agree with TRBD1. With 0 bases clipped from V and 8 bases from J, the junction kept 5 bases outside the gene matches. From germline, CDR1 is SEHNR and CDR2 FQNEAQ (reference sequence). The CDR3 contains 14 residues. CDR3 loop: CASSLADRGAEAFF. As DNA, the CDR3 is TGTGCCAGCAGCTTAGCTGACAGGGGAGCGGAAGCTTTCTTT. The entire variable domain, with the rest obtained from reference TRBV7-9 and TRBJ1-1, is as follows: DTGVSQNPRHKITKRGQNVTFRCDPISEHNRLYWYRQTLGQGPEFLTYFQNEAQLEKSRLLSDRFSAERPKGSFSTLEIQRTEQGDSAMYLCASSLADRGAEAFFGQGTRLTVV.

J is TRBJ1-6 and V is TRBV5-1; 7 bases are a match to TRBD1. The length of the CDR3 is 13 residues. CDR1 and CDR2 (germline): SGHRS, YFSETQ. V lost 4 bases, J lost 10 bases, and 5 bases stayed unmatched. The CDR3 region has the DNA TGCGCCAGCAGCCAAGGGGGCCAGTCACCCCTCCACTTT. Translating gives CASSQGGQSPLHF.

This chain uses TRBV7-6 with TRBJ1-1; D uncertain. The CDR3 covers 16 residues. Germline values: CDR1 SGHVS, CDR2 FNYEAQ. Deletions cut 1 base from V and 10 bases from J, with 22 bases between. CDR3 coding DNA: TGTGCCAGCAGCTTAGGCCCCGGGAGGGAATTCGAGTCAGCTTTCTTT. This sequence encodes CASSLGPGREFESAFF. Together with reference TRBV7-6 and TRBJ1-1, the CDR3 gives the full variable domain: GAGVSQSPRYKVTKRGQDVALRCDPISGHVSLYWYRQALGQGPEFLTYFNYEAQQDKSGLPNDRFSAERPEGSISTLTIQRTEQRDSAMYRCASSLGPGREFESAFFGQGTRLTVV.

CDR3 amino acids: CASSFSHGQYF. Here the CDR3 DNA reads TGTGCCAGCAGTTTCAGTCATGGGCAGTACTTC. The rearrangement links TRBV28 to TRBJ2-7; D uncertain. Germline values: CDR1 MDHEN, CDR2 SYDVKM. This CDR3 has 11 amino acids. V dropped 3 bases and J dropped 9 bases, with 9 bases sitting between them.

Here the CDR3 DNA reads TGTGCCAGCAGTGGGGATAGGACTAGCGGGAGGCCTTACACAGATACGCAGTATTTT. Residues: CASSGDRTSGRPYTDTQYF. This chain joins TRBV2 and TRBJ2-3, with 14 bases identical to TRBD2. The J segment lost 2 bases and the V segment lost 4 bases, leaving 11 bases of the junction unmatched. Per the germline V gene, CDR1 is SNHLY and CDR2 is FYNNEI. The length of the CDR3 is 19 residues.

The chain carries TRBV6-6 and TRBJ2-1; possibly TRBD2 for D (6 bases). This CDR3 is built from 15 residues. The V end was cut by 3 bases, the J end by 5 bases, with 14 bases between. Germline CDR1 and CDR2: MNHNY and SVGAGI (reference sequence). CDR3 DNA sequence: TGTGCCAGCAGTTATAGTAGCGGCTGGAACAATGAGCAGTTCTTC. This gives the protein CASSYSSGWNNEQFF.

This clone occurred once. The J gene is TRBJ2-3, the V gene TRBV25-1, with 13 bases aligning to TRBD2. V lost 4 bases, J lost 2 bases, and 6 bases stayed unmatched. CDR3 length equals 17 residues. Germline V gene sequence: CDR1 MGHDK, CDR2 SYGVNS. The CDR3 region has the DNA TGTGCCAGCAGTGCCCTTGGACTAGCGGGGGACACAGATACGCAGTATTTT. Protein product: CASSALGLAGDTDTQYF.

This clone came up a few times. V is TRBV7-2 and J is TRBJ2-1, with 7 nucleotides matching TRBD1. Germline values: CDR1 SGHTA, CDR2 FQGNSA. J gave up 0 bases and V 7 bases, and 6 bases lay outside the gene matches. The CDR3 is 15 amino acids. CDR3 nucleotide sequence: TGTGCCAGCACCCGACAGGGAAGCTCCTACAATGAGCAGTTCTTC. It codes for CASTRQGSSYNEQFF.

V is TRBV11-2 and J is TRBJ2-1; 10 bases match TRBD2. V trimming: 7 bases; J trimming: 4 bases; junction bases outside the gene matches: 7. Germline CDR1 reads SGHAT; CDR2 reads FQNNGV. CDR3 length equals 15 residues. CDR3 residues: CASTPLAGPYNEQFF. The CDR3, as DNA: TGTGCCAGCACCCCACTAGCGGGGCCATACAATGAGCAGTTCTTC.

In DNA form, the CDR3 reads TGTGCCTGGAGTAAAAGACAGAGTCCTAGCACAGATACGCAGTATTTT. This codes for CAWSKRQSPSTDTQYF. The chain carries TRBV30 and TRBJ2-3, with a weak D call TRBD1 (5 bases). Germline CDR1 and CDR2: GTSNPN and SVGIG (reference sequence). V was trimmed by 2 bases and J by 0 bases, leaving 15 bases between them. The CDR3 length is 16 residues. Full variable domain (rest looked up from reference TRBV30 and TRBJ2-3): SQTIHQWPATLVQPVGSPLSLECTVEGTSNPNLYWYRQAAGRGLQLLFYSVGIGQISSEVPQNLSASRPQDRQFILSSKKLLLSDSGFYLCAWSKRQSPSTDTQYFGPGTRLTVL.

V gene TRBV7-3 combines with J gene TRBJ2-1, with D tentatively TRBD1 (5 bases). Looked up from germline, CDR1 is SGHTA and CDR2 is FQGTGA. This CDR3 comprises 12 residues. Trimming left V 2 bases short and J 9 bases short, with 8 bases between. CDR3 coding DNA: TGTGCCAGCAGCTTACAGGGAAGTGAGCAGTTCTTC. It yields the protein CASSLQGSEQFF.